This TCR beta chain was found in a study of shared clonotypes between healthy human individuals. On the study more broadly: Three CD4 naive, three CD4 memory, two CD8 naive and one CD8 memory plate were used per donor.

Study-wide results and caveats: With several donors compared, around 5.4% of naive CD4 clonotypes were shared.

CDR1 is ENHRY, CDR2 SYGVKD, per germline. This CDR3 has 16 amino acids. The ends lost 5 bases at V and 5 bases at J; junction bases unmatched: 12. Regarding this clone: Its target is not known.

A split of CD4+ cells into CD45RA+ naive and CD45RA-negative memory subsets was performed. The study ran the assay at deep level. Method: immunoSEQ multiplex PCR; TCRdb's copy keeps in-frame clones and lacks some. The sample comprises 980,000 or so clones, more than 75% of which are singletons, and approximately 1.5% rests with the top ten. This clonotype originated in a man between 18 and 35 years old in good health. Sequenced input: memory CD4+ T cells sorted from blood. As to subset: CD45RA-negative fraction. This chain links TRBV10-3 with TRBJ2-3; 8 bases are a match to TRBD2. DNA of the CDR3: TGTGCCATCAGTAAGGGTAGCGGGGATTCTAAAGATACGCAGTATTTT. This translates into CAISKGSGDSKDTQYF.